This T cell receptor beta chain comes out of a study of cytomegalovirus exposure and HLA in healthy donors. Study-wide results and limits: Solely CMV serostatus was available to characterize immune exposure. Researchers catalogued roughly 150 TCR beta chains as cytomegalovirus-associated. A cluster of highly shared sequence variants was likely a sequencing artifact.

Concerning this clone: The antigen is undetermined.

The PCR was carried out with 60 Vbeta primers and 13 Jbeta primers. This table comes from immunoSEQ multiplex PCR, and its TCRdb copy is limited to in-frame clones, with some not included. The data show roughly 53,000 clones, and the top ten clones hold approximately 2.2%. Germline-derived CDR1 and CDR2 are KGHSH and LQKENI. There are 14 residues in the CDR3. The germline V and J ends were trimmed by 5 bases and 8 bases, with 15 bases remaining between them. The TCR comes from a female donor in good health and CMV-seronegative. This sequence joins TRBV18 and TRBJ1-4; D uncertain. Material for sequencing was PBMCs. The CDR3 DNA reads TGTGCCAGCTCATCTTCCGGGGTGTGGGAAAAACTGTTTTTT. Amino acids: CASSSSGVWEKLFF.